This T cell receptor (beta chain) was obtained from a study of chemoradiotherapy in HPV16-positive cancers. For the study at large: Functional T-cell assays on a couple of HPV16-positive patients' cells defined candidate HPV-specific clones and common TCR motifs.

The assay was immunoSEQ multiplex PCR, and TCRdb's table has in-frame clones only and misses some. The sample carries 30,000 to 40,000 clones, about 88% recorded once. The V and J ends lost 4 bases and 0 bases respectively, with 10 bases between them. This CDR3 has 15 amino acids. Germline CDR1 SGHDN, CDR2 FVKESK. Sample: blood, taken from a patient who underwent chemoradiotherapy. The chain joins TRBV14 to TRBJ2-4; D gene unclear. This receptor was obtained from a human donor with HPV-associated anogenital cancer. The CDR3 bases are TGTGCCAGCAGCCGTGACTCTCTAGCCAAAAACATTCAGTACTTC. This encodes CASSRDSLAKNIQYF.